This entry features one T cell receptor beta chain sequence. This clonotype was recorded at least ten times. It has no known antigen specificity. Per-base quality was not reported, and no clone a single base away is much larger than it. This sample is part of a study of T-cell reconstitution after alpha-beta-depleted transplantation in children listed by TCRdb under 2016. Notes on the research overall: Using TCR repertoire profiling, the study quantitatively followed how T-cell immune reconstitution unfolded in children after TCRalphabeta/CD19-depleted allogeneic hematopoietic cell transplantation.

The method was PCR. For sequencing, an Illumina HiSeq 2500 was employed. TCR libraries were prepared with molecular barcoding, using unique molecular identifiers to normalize TCRbeta repertoire quantification. Clones were called with MiXCR by TCRdb after fastp trimmed the public reads at Q25, and only in-frame beta chains were retained. Rows matching on CDR3 protein sequence are summarized as one entry with the most common DNA and genes. The sample table contains over 70,000 distinct CDR3 sequences; only one count was recorded for 7.5% to 9.5% of them. The top ten clones comprise 5.5% to 7% of the sample. This TCR was recovered from a human donor who donated a stem cell graft to a child with congenital amegakaryocytic thrombocytopenia. Here the sequenced sample was PBMCs from the stem cell graft donor, taken from the stem cell graft.

CDR3 sequence: CASSPDGAETQYF. Read as DNA, the sequence is TGTGCCAGCAGCCCCGATGGGGCAGAGACCCAGTACTTC. The rearranged chain carries TRBV7-9 and TRBJ2-5; perhaps TRBD1 is the D gene, with 5 bases matching. CDR1 and CDR2 are read off the germline V gene (reference sequence) as SEHNR and FQNEAQ. The CDR3, cysteine through phenylalanine, is 13 amino acids long. The DNA shown is the 39-base CDR3, in frame from base 1. V is clipped by 5 bases and J by 4 bases, and the sequence between their germline boundaries is 11 bases long.